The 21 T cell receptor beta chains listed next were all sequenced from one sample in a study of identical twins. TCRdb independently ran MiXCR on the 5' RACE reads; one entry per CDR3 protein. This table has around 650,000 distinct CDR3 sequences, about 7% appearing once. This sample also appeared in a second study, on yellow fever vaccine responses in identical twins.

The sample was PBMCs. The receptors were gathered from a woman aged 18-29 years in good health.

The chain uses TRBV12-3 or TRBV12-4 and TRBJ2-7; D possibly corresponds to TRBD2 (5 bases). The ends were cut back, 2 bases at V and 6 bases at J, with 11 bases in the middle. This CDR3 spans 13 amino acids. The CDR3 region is CASSLREIGEQYF. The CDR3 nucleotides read TGTGCCAGCAGTTTACGGGAAATCGGCGAGCAGTACTTC.

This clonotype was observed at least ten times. In nucleotides, the CDR3 is TGTGCCAGCAGTTACCCTAGGATTTTGGGCACCGGGGAGCTGTTTTTT. Protein: CASSYPRILGTGELFF. J is TRBJ2-2 and V is TRBV6-2 or TRBV6-3, with no clear D. Trimming took 2 bases from V and 4 from J, leaving 14 bases between them. The CDR3 consists of 16 residues. Germline CDR1 is MNHEY and CDR2 is SVGEGT.

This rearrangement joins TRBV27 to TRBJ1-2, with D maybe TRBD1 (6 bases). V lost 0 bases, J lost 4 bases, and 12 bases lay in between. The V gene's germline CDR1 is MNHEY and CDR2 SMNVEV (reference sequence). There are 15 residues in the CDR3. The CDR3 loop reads CASSLSPDSAYGYTF. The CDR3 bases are TGTGCCAGCAGTTTATCCCCGGACAGCGCCTATGGCTACACCTTC.

This CDR3 reads CASNPGTSSYNEQFF. The CDR3 DNA sequence: TGTGCCAGCAATCCCGGGACAAGCTCCTACAATGAGCAGTTCTTC. The genes are TRBV6-1 and TRBJ2-1; possible D gene TRBD1, 6 bases. Trimming removed 7 bases from V and 0 bases from J, with 13 bases in between. The CDR3 is 15 amino acids. Germline V gene sequence: CDR1 MNHNS, CDR2 SASEGT.

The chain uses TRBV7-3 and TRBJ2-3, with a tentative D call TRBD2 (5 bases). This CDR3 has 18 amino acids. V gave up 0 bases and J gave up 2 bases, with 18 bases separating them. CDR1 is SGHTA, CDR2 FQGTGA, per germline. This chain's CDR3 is CASSLTAGQRFYTDTQYF. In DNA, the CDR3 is TGTGCCAGCAGCTTAACGGCTGGGCAGCGGTTTTACACAGATACGCAGTATTTT.

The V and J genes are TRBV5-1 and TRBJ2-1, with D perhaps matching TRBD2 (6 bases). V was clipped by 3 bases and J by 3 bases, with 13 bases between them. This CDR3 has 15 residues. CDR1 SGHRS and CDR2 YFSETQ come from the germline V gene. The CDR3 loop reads CASSSFSGNYNEQFF. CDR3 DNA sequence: TGCGCCAGCAGCTCCTTTAGCGGAAACTACAATGAGCAGTTCTTC.

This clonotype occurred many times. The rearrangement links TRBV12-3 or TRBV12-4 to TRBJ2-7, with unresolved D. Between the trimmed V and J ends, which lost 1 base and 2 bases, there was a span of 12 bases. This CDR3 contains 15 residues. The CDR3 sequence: CASSLGLFPAYEQYV. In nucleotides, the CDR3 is TGTGCCAGCAGTTTAGGTCTTTTTCCAGCCTACGAGCAGTACGTC.

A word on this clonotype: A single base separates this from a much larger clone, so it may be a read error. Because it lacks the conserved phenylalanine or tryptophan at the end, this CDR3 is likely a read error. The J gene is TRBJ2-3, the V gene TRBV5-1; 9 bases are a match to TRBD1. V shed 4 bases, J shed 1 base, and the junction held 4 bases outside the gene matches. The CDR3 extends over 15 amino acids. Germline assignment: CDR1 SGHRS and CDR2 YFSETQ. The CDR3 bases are TGCGCCAGCAGCCGGAGGACAGGGGGCACAGATACGCAGTATATT. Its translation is CASSRRTGGTDTQYI.

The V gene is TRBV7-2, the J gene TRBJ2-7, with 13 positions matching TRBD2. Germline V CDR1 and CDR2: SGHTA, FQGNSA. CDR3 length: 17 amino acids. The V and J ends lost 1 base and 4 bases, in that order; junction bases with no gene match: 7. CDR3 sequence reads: CASSLVTSGRAGYEQYF. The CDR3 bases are TGTGCCAGCAGCTTAGTTACTAGCGGGAGGGCCGGTTACGAGCAGTACTTC.

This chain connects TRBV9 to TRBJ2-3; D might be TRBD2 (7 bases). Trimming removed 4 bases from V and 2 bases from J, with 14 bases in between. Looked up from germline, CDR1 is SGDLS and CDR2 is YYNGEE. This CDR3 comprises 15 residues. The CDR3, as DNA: TGTGCCAGCAGCCCAGTGGGGGGGGCCACAGATACGCAGTATTTT. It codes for CASSPVGGATDTQYF.

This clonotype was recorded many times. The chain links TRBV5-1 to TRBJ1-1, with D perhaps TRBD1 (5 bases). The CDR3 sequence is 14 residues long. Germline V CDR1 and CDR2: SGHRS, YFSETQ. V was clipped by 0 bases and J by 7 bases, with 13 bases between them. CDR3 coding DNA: TGCGCCAGCAGCTTGGGCTCTAAGGACAATGAAGCTTTCTTT. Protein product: CASSLGSKDNEAFF.

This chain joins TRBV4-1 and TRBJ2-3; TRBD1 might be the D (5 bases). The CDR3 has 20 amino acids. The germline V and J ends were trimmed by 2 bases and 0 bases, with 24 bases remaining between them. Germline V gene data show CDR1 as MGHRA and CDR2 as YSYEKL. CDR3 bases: TGCGCCAGCAGCCAACCCCGATGGGGCCTGGGGTTCTTAAGCACAGATACGCAGTATTTT. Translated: CASSQPRWGLGFLSTDTQYF.

CDR3 in amino acids: CASSGIQGQPQHF. CDR3 nucleotides: TGTGCCAGTTCAGGGATTCAGGGTCAGCCCCAGCATTTT. J is TRBJ1-5 and V is TRBV7-6, with D perhaps TRBD1 (5 bases). There are 13 residues in the CDR3. Germline CDR1 is SGHVS and CDR2 is FNYEAQ. The V end lost 9 bases, the J end lost 6 bases, and 15 bases lay between the germline ends. Variable domain in full (rest from reference TRBV7-6 and TRBJ1-5): GAGVSQSPRYKVTKRGQDVALRCDPISGHVSLYWYRQALGQGPEFLTYFNYEAQQDKSGLPNDRFSAERPEGSISTLTIQRTEQRDSAMYRCASSGIQGQPQHFGDGTRLSIL.

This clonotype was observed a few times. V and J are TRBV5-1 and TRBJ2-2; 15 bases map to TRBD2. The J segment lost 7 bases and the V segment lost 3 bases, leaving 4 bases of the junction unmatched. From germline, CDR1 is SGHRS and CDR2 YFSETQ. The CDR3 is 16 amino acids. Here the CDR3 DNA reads TGCGCCAGCAGCTCGGGACTAGCGGGAGGTTACGGGGAGCTGTTTTTT. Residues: CASSSGLAGGYGELFF.

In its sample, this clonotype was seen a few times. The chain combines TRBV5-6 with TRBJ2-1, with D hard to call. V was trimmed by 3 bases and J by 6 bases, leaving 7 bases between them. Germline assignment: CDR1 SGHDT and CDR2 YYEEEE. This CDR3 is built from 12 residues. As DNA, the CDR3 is TGTGCCAGCAGCTCCACTTTCAATGAGCAGTTCTTC. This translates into CASSSTFNEQFF.

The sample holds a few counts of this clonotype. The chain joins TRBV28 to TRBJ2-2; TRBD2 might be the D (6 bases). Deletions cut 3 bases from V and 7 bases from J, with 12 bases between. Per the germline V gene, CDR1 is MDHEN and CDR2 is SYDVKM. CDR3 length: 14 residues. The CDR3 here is CASSFSSEDGELFF. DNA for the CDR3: TGTGCCAGCAGTTTTTCTAGCGAAGACGGGGAGCTGTTTTTT.

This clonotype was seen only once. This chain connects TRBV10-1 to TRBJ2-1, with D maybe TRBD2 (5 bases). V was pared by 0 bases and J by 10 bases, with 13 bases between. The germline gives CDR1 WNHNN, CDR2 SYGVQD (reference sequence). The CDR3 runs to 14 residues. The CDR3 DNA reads TGCGCCAGCAGTGAGTCAACGGGGAAAAGCGAGCAGTTCTTC. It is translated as CASSESTGKSEQFF.

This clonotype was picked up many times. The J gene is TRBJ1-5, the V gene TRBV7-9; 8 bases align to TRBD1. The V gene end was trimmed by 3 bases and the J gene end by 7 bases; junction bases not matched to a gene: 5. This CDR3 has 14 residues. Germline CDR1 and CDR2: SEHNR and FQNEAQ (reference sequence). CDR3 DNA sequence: TGTGCCAGCAGCTTCACAGGGGGAGGGCAGCCCCAGCATTTT. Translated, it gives CASSFTGGGQPQHF.

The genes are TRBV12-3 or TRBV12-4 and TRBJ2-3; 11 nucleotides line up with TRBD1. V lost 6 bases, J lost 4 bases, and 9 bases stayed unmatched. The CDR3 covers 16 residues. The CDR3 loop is CASSLGRTGGADTQYF. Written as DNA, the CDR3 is TGTGCCAGCAGCCTGGGTAGGACAGGGGGCGCAGATACGCAGTATTTT.

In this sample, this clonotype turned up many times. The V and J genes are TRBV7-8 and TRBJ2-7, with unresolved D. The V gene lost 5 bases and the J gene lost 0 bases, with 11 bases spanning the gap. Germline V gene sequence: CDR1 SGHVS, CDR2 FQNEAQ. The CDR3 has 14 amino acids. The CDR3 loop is CASSTDLISYEQYF. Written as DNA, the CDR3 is TGTGCCAGCAGCACAGACTTGATCTCCTACGAGCAGTACTTC.

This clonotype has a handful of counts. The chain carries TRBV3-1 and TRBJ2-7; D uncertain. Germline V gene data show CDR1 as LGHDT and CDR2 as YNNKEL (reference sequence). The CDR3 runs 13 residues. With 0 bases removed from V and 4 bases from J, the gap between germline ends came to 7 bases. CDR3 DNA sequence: TGTGCCAGCAGCCAAGACATGGGGTACGAGCAGTACGTC. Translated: CASSQDMGYEQYV.